Given below is one TCR beta chain in context. These data belong to a study of blood T cell repertoires in COVID-19. As for the study in general: Both acute and convalescent COVID-19 samples were obtained from the United States, Italy and Spain.

Per the original data handling: Researchers report that nucleated cell counts were estimated from reference gene primer amplification. Libraries were prepared by immunoSEQ multiplex PCR; TCRdb keeps only in-frame clonotypes and omits some of them. The D gene and trimming were derived from the DNA, and the V and J assignments and clone size from that table. The sample contains 250,000 to 300,000 clones, approximately 82% of which appear only once. V dropped 3 bases and J dropped 0 bases, with 14 bases sitting between them. The germline gives CDR1 LNHDA, CDR2 SQIVND (reference sequence). The CDR3 contains 16 residues. Self-reported history from a screening survey and questionnaire set each donor's cohort. Exposed participants encountered a COVID-19 case during the 2 weeks preceding study entry.

Material for sequencing was PBMCs or T cells enriched from blood (not recorded which). This clonotype originated in a man in his forties who had been exposed to COVID-19. The chain couples TRBV19 to TRBJ1-1, with D perhaps matching TRBD1 (5 bases). The DNA for the CDR3 is TGTGCCAGTAGTATCAGGGTAGATAAATTGAACACTGAAGCTTTCTTT. This sequence encodes CASSIRVDKLNTEAFF. The full variable domain, in which reference TRBV19 and TRBJ1-1 provide the parts outside the CDR3, is DGGITQSPKYLFRKEGQNVTLSCEQNLNHDAMYWYRQDPGQGLRLIYYSQIVNDFQKGDIAEGYSVSREKKESFPLTVTSAQKNPTAFYLCASSIRVDKLNTEAFFGQGTRLTVV.